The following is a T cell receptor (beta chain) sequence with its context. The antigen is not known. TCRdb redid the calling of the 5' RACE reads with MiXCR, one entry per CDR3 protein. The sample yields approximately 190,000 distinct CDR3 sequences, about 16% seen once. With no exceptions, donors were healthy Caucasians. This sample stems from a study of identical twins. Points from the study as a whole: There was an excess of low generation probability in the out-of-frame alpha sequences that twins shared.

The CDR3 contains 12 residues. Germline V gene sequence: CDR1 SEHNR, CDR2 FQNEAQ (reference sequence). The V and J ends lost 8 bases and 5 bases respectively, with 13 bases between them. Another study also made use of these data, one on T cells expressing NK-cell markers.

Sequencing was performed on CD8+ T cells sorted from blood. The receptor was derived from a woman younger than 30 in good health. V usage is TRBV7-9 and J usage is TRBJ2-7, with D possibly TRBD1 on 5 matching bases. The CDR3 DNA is TGTGCCAGCGAAGGGGATTCGGACGAGCAGTACTTC. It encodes CASEGDSDEQYF.